Included here is one T cell receptor (beta chain) sequence, with context. This sample was taken from a study of blood T cell repertoires in COVID-19. Study details: The study drew acute and convalescent COVID-19 samples from the United States, Italy and Spain. PBMCs, B-cell-depleted T cells, or T cells provided the cDNA or gDNA that made up the material.

Trimming took 4 bases from V and 8 from J; bases not matched to a gene: 4. The CDR3 consists of 14 residues. From germline, CDR1 is LGHDT and CDR2 YNNKEL (reference sequence). As originally analysed: Estimation of nucleated cell counts was performed using reference gene primer amplification. The protocol was immunoSEQ multiplex PCR, while the TCRdb copy is restricted to in-frame clones and leaves out a portion. For V, J and clone size, that table is used; D and trimming come from the DNA. The table includes about 190,000 clones, approximately 79% detected once. The source material was peripheral blood. The V call is TRBV3-1 (or the pseudogene TRBV3-2), the J call TRBJ2-3; 12 nucleotides line up with TRBD2. This TCR came from a man aged 55 to 69 with active or convalescent COVID-19. The CDR3 spells CASSRLAGDLTQYF. The CDR3 nucleotides read TGTGCCAGCAGCCGACTAGCGGGAGATCTTACGCAGTATTTT.